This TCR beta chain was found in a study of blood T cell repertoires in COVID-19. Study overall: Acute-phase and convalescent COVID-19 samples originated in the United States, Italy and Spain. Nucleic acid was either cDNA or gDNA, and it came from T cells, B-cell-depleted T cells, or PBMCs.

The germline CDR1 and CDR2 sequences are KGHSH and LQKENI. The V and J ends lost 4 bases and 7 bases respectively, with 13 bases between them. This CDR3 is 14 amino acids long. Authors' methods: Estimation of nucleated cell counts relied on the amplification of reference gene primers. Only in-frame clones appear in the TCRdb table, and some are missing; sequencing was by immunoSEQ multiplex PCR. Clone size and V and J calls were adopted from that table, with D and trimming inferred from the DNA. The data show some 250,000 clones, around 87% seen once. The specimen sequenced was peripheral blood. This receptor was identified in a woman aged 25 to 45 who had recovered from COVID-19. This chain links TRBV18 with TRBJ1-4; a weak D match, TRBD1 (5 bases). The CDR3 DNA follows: TGTGCCAGCTCACTAGGGGCTCTCGGTGAAAAACTGTTTTTT. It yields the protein CASSLGALGEKLFF.